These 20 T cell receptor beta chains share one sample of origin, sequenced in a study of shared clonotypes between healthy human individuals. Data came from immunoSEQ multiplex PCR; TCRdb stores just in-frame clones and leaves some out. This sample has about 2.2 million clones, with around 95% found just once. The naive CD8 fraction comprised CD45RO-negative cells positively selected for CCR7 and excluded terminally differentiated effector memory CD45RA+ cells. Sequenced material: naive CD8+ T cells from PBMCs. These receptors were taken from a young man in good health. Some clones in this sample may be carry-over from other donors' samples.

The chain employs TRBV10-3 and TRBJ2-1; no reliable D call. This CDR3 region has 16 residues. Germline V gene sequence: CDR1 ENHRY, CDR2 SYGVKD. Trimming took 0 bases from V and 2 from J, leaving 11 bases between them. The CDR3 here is CAISESSLPAYNEQFF. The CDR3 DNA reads TGTGCCATCAGTGAGTCGAGTCTCCCGGCCTACAATGAGCAGTTCTTC.

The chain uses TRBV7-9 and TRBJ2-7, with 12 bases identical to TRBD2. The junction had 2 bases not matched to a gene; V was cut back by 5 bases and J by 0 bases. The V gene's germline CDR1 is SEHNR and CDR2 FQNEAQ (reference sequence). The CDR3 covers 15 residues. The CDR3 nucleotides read TGTGCCAGCAGCCAGACTAGCGGGAGCTCCTACGAGCAGTACTTC. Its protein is CASSQTSGSSYEQYF.

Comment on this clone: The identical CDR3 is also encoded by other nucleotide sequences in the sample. The DNA for the CDR3 is TGTGCCAGCAGTTTATTGGCGGGACAGGGGTCCTACGAGCAGTACTTC. It yields the protein CASSLLAGQGSYEQYF. This chain connects TRBV27 to TRBJ2-7, with TRBD1 matching over 10 bases. V was pared by 1 base and J by 1 base, with 4 bases of the junction left unmatched. Germline values: CDR1 MNHEY, CDR2 SMNVEV (reference sequence). CDR3 length: 16 amino acids.

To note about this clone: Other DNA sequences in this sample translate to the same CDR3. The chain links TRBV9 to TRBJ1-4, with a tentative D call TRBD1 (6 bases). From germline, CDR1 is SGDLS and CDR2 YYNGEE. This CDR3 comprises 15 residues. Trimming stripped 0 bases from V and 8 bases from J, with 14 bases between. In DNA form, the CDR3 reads TGTGCCAGCAGCGTAGGAGGCAGGGGTGGCGAAAAACTGTTTTTT. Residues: CASSVGGRGGEKLFF.

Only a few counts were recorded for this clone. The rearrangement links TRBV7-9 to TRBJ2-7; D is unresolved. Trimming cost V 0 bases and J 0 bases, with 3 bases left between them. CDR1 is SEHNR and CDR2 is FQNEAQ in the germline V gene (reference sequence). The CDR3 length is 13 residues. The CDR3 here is CASSLAHSYEQYF. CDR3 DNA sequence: TGTGCCAGCAGCTTAGCCCACTCCTACGAGCAGTACTTC. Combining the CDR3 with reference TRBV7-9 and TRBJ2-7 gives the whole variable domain DTGVSQNPRHKITKRGQNVTFRCDPISEHNRLYWYRQTLGQGPEFLTYFQNEAQLEKSRLLSDRFSAERPKGSFSTLEIQRTEQGDSAMYLCASSLAHSYEQYFGPGTRLTVT.

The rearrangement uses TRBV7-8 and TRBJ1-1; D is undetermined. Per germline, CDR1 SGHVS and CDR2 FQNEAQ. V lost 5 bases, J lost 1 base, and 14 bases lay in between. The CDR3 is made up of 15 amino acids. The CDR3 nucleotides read TGTGCCAGCAGCCCGGGTCTTTCCTGGAACACTGAAGCTTTCTTT. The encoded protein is CASSPGLSWNTEAFF.

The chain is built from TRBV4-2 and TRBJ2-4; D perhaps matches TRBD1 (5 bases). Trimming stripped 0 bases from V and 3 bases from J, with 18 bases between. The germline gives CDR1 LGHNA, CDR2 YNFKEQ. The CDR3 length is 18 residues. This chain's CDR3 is CASSQDLPGWALKNIQYF. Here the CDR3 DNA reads TGTGCCAGCAGCCAAGATCTTCCAGGGTGGGCCCTCAAAAACATTCAGTACTTC.

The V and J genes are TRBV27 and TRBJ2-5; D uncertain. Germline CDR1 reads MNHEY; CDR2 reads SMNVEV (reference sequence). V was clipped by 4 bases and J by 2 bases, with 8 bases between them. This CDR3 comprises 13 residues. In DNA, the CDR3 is TGTGCCAGCAGTTCAGACCCTCAAGAGACCCAGTACTTC. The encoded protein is CASSSDPQETQYF.

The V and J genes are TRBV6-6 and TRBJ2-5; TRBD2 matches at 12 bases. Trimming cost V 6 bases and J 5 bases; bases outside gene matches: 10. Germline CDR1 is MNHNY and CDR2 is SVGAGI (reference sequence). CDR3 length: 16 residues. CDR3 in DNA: TGTGCCAGCAGCCACCTAGCGGGAGGGCCTTCGGAGACCCAGTACTTC. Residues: CASSHLAGGPSETQYF.

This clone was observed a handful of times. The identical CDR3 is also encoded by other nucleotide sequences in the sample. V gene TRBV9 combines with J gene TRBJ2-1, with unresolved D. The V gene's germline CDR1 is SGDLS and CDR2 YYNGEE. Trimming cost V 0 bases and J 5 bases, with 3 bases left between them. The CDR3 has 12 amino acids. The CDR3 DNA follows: TGTGCCAGCAGCGTAGGGAACAATGAGCAGTTCTTC. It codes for CASSVGNNEQFF.

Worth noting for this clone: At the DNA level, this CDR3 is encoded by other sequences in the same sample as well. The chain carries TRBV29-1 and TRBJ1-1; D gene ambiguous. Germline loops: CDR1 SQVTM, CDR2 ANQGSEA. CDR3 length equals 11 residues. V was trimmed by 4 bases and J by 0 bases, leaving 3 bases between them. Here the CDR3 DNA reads TGCAGCGTTGGGATGAACACTGAAGCTTTCTTT. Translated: CSVGMNTEAFF.

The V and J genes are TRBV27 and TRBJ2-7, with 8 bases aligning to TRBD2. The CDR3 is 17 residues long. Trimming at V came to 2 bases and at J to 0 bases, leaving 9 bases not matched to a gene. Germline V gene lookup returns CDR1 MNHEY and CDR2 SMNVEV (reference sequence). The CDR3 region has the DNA TGTGCCAGCAGTTTACTACTAGCGGAGGGCAGCTCCTACGAGCAGTACTTC. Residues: CASSLLLAEGSSYEQYF.

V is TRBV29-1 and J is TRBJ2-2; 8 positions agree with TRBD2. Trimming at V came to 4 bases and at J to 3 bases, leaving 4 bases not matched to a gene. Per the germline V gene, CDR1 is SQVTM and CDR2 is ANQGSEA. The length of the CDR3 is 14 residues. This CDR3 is CSVVTSGYTGELFF. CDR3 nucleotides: TGCAGCGTTGTTACTAGCGGATACACCGGGGAGCTGTTTTTT.

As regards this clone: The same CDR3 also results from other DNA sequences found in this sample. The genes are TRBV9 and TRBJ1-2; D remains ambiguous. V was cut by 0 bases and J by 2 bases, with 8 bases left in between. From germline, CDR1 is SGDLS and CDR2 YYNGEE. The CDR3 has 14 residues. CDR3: CASSVAGANYGYTF. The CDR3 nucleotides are TGTGCCAGCAGCGTAGCTGGAGCCAACTATGGCTACACCTTC.

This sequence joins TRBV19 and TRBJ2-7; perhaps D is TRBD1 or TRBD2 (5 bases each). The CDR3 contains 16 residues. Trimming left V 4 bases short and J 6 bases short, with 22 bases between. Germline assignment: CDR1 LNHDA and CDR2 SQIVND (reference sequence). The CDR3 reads CASSTSYRGRVPEQYF. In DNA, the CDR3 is TGTGCCAGTAGTACCAGCTATCGGGGCAGGGTCCCCGAGCAGTACTTC.

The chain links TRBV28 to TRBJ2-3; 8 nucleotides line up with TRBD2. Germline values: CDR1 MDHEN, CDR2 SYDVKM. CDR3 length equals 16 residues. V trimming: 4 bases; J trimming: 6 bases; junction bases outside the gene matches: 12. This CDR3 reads CASSSNGLEREDTQYF. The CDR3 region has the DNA TGTGCCAGCAGTTCGAACGGACTAGAGCGGGAGGATACGCAGTATTTT.

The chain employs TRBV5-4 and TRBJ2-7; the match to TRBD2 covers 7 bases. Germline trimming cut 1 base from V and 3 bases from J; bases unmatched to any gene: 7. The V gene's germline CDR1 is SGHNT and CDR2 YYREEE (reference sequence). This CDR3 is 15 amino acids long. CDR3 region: CASSLSGTTNYEQYF. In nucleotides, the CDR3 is TGTGCCAGCAGCTTGTCCGGGACTACCAACTACGAGCAGTACTTC.

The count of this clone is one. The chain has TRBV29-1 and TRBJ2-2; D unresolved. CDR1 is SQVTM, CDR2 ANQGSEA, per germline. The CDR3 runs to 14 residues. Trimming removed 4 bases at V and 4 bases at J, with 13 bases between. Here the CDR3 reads CSVAGLWGTGELFF. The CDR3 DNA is TGCAGCGTTGCCGGCCTATGGGGCACCGGGGAGCTGTTTTTT.

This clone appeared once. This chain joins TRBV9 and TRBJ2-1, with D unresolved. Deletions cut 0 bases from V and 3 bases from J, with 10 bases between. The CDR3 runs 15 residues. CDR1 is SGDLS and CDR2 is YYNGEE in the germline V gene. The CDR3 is CASSVGPRDYNEQFF. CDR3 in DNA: TGTGCCAGCAGCGTAGGTCCTAGGGACTACAATGAGCAGTTCTTC.

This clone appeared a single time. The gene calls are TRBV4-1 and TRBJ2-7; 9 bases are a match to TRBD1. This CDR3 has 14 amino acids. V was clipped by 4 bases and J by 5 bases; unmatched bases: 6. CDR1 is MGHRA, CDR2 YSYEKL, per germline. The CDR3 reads CASSPGQGLHEQYF. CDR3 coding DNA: TGCGCCAGCAGCCCTGGACAGGGGCTACACGAGCAGTACTTC.